This record concerns one TCR beta chain sequence. Its antigen is not identified. These data belong to a study of graft-versus-host responses after intestinal transplantation. Overall study: Transplants given to recipients were multivisceral, liver-intestinal, or isolated intestinal. After anti-thymocyte globulin induction, recipients took tacrolimus and steroids for three to four years.

The repertoire was sequenced with immunoSEQ multiplex PCR; TCRdb's copy has only in-frame clones and lacks some. The sample holds tens of thousands of clones, around nine tenths seen once. Study observations and caveats: Researchers found GvH clones in recipient marrow, and some showed up first in ileum or blood. Among circulating GvH clones, peak levels were associated with early post-transplant declines in HvG clones.

CDR3 length: 17 residues. From germline, CDR1 is LGHNA and CDR2 YSLEER. The ends were cut back, 0 bases at V and 6 bases at J, with 17 bases in the middle. The J gene is TRBJ1-4, the V gene TRBV4-3; D is unclear. The sequence was collected from a human donor who received an intestinal transplant. Sequencing used unstimulated CD8+ T cells sorted from spleen or lymph node cells, obtained before intestinal transplant. The DNA for the CDR3 is TGCGCCAGCAGCCAAGATGTCTTCCGGGAAGGATATGAAAAACTGTTTTTT. Protein: CASSQDVFREGYEKLFF.